The T cell receptor (beta chain) under discussion was sequenced for a study of T-cell memory formation after mild COVID-19. Study-wide background: TCR clusters mostly belonged to single donors.

This clonotype came up a few times. What it binds is not known. TCRdb processed the 5' RACE reads anew with MiXCR; each CDR3 protein has one entry. The top ten hold roughly a fifth of the sample, which has more than 300,000 distinct CDR3 sequences, roughly an eighth seen once. This CDR3 has 14 amino acids. V shed 1 base, J shed 9 bases, and the junction held 6 bases outside the gene matches. Germline loops: CDR1 SGHRS, CDR2 YFSETQ. Whole-study results and caveats: Mostly located in CM and EM were contracting CD4+ clones, with contracting CD8+ clones located in EMRA.

The V and J genes are TRBV5-1 and TRBJ1-4; 7 bases map to TRBD1. Sequencing input: PBMCs or a T cell subset sorted from them (not recorded which). The sequence derives from a man aged 18 to 35 who had mild COVID-19 (a few samples of this study predate the infection). Cell type and time point are not known. CDR3 bases: TGCGCCAGCAGCTTGTTGGGACAGCGCCAAAAACTGTTTTTT. It translates to CASSLLGQRQKLFF. The whole variable domain, remainder taken from reference TRBV5-1 and TRBJ1-4, is KAGVTQTPRYLIKTRGQQVTLSCSPISGHRSVSWYQQTPGQGLQFLFEYFSETQRNKGNFPGRFSGRQFSNSRSEMNVSTLELGDSALYLCASSLLGQRQKLFFGSGTQLSVL.